The 21 T cell receptor beta chains given below trace back to one sample, sequenced in a study of blood T cell repertoires in COVID-19. Profiled with immunoSEQ multiplex PCR; TCRdb holds only in-frame clones, not every one. The sample includes about 98,000 clones, around nine tenths of them seen just once. Sequencing was done on a sample of peripheral blood. All receptors derive from a man aged 45 to 65 with active COVID-19.

The rearrangement links TRBV5-1 to TRBJ2-4; D gene uncertain. V was trimmed by 0 bases and J by 0 bases, leaving 10 bases between them. Germline assignment: CDR1 SGHRS and CDR2 YFSETQ. The CDR3 totals 16 residues. DNA for the CDR3: TGCGCCAGCAGCTTGGGAAGCGCCTTAGCCAAAAACATTCAGTACTTC. It yields the protein CASSLGSALAKNIQYF.

The chain uses TRBV19 and TRBJ1-1; tentative D call: TRBD1 (5 bases). Germline V gene sequence: CDR1 LNHDA, CDR2 SQIVND (reference sequence). CDR3 length: 12 residues. V was clipped by 0 bases and J by 7 bases, with 6 bases between them. CDR3: CASSIDRGEAFF. CDR3 DNA sequence: TGTGCCAGTAGTATAGATAGGGGTGAAGCTTTCTTT.

Of note for this clone: Other nucleotide sequences from this sample produce the same CDR3. The chain combines TRBV3-1 (or the pseudogene TRBV3-2) with TRBJ2-5; possibly TRBD2 for D (6 bases). Trimming took 4 bases from V and 1 from J, leaving 10 bases between them. CDR3 length: 14 residues. Germline V gives CDR1 LGHDT, CDR2 YNNKEL (reference sequence). The CDR3 DNA sequence: TGTGCCAGCAGCCCGAGCGGGCTCCAAGAGACCCAGTACTTC. This gives the protein CASSPSGLQETQYF.

The J gene is TRBJ2-5, the V gene TRBV9; D unresolved. Looked up from germline, CDR1 is SGDLS and CDR2 is YYNGEE. The CDR3 has 15 amino acids. Trimming shortened V by 1 base and J by 3 bases, and 13 bases separated the two germline ends. In DNA form, the CDR3 reads TGTGCCAGCAGCGTAACCTCTAGAGGCGAAGAGACCCAGTACTTC. Amino acid sequence: CASSVTSRGEETQYF.

The chain combines TRBV6-2 or TRBV6-3 with TRBJ2-7; weak D call: TRBD1 (6 bases). The CDR3 totals 14 residues. CDR1 and CDR2 from the germline V gene are MNHEY and SVGEGT. V lost 2 bases, J lost 2 bases, and 10 bases lay in between. In DNA, the CDR3 is TGTGCCAGCAGTTACGCATACAGGGCCTACGAGCAGTACTTC. Translating gives CASSYAYRAYEQYF.

The rearrangement joins TRBV11-2 to TRBJ2-3; possibly TRBD1 for D (5 bases). Germline V gene lookup returns CDR1 SGHAT and CDR2 FQNNGV. This CDR3 comprises 14 residues. V lost 3 bases and J lost 3, with 10 bases in between. CDR3 DNA: TGTGCCAGCAGCTTGACAGTCGGAACAGATACGCAGTATTTT. This sequence encodes CASSLTVGTDTQYF.

This chain links TRBV7-2 with TRBJ2-2; a weak D match, TRBD2 (5 bases). Trimming pared 3 bases from V and 5 bases from J, leaving 13 bases between. This CDR3 is built from 15 residues. Per germline, CDR1 SGHTA and CDR2 FQGNSA. Here the CDR3 DNA reads TGTGCCAGCAGCTTTTTAGCCAGGAGGACCGGGGAGCTGTTTTTT. Translation: CASSFLARRTGELFF.

This clone was counted once. The chain is built from TRBV30 and TRBJ1-5; TRBD1 aligns across 10 bases. CDR1 is GTSNPN, CDR2 SVGIG, per germline (reference sequence). J gave up 7 bases and V 5 bases, and 11 bases lay outside the gene matches. The CDR3 covers 15 residues. In DNA, the CDR3 is TGTGCCTGGGGTTCGGGACAGGGGACGGGCCAGCCCCAGCATTTT. Translating gives CAWGSGQGTGQPQHF.

CDR3 sequence (DNA): TGTGCCAGCAGTTCACCGGGACAGACCAACTACGAGCAGTACTTC. Translated: CASSSPGQTNYEQYF. This chain joins TRBV6-5 and TRBJ2-7; 7 bases match TRBD1. After removal of 4 bases from V and 3 bases from J, the junction contained 9 bases not matched to a gene. The CDR3 sequence is 15 residues long. The germline CDR1 and CDR2 sequences are MNHEY and SVGAGI.

The chain links TRBV5-4 to TRBJ2-3; 9 bases fit TRBD2. From germline, CDR1 is SGHNT and CDR2 YYREEE (reference sequence). The CDR3 is made up of 16 amino acids. V shed 4 bases and J 4 bases; nucleotides not matched to a gene: 10. The CDR3 nucleotides are TGTGCCAGCAGCGGCGCGTCTAGCGGGGACCCAGATACGCAGTATTTT. Translation gives CASSGASSGDPDTQYF.

The chain carries TRBV14 and TRBJ1-6; maybe TRBD1 (5 bases). The germline CDR1 and CDR2 sequences are SGHDN and FVKESK. Trimming cost V 1 base and J 6 bases, with 13 bases left between them. This CDR3 is 16 amino acids long. The CDR3 DNA sequence: TGTGCCAGCAGCCAAGGAAGGGGTCTGATTAATTCACCCCTCCACTTT. Translated, it gives CASSQGRGLINSPLHF.

This chain connects TRBV6-1 to TRBJ1-3; D perhaps matches TRBD1 (6 bases). V was cut by 2 bases and J by 0 bases, with 11 bases left in between. Germline V CDR1 and CDR2: MNHNS, SASEGT. This CDR3 is 16 amino acids long. CDR3 sequence: CASSESGQHSGNTIYF. CDR3 DNA: TGTGCCAGCAGTGAATCCGGACAGCACTCTGGAAACACCATATATTTT.

CDR3 sequence reads: CASSSFGLTTGPDEQYF. As DNA, the CDR3 is TGTGCCAGCAGCTCGTTCGGTCTAACGACAGGGCCCGACGAGCAGTACTTC. V is TRBV11-2 and J is TRBJ2-7; TRBD1 agrees at 7 bases. J lost 5 bases, V lost 4 bases, and 17 bases had no gene match. The CDR3 contains 17 residues. Germline V gene lookup returns CDR1 SGHAT and CDR2 FQNNGV.

The table lists this clone with a few counts. The chain joins TRBV7-2 to TRBJ2-3, with 9 bases identical to TRBD2. The CDR3 loop spans 16 amino acids. Unmatched junction bases numbered 8, after V lost 5 bases and J lost 2 bases. Germline assignment: CDR1 SGHTA and CDR2 FQGNSA. Written as DNA, the CDR3 is TGTGCCAGCAGCACCCACAGCGGGGGGAACACAGATACGCAGTATTTT. As protein: CASSTHSGGNTDTQYF. The variable domain in full, with the rest retrieved from reference TRBV7-2 and TRBJ2-3, is GAGVSQSPSNKVTEKGKDVELRCDPISGHTALYWYRQSLGQGLEFLIYFQGNSAPDKSGLPSDRFSAERTGGSVSTLTIQRTQQEDSAVYLCASSTHSGGNTDTQYFGPGTRLTVL.

The chain is built from TRBV14 and TRBJ1-3; no reliable D call. Between the trimmed V and J ends, which lost 0 bases and 4 bases, there was a span of 4 bases. Germline values: CDR1 SGHDN, CDR2 FVKESK. There are 13 residues in the CDR3. For the CDR3, the DNA is TGTGCCAGCAGCCAAGATCAAGGAAACACCATATATTTT. Its protein is CASSQDQGNTIYF.

The genes are TRBV30 and TRBJ1-6; the match to TRBD1 covers 8 bases. CDR1 and CDR2 (germline): GTSNPN, SVGIG (reference sequence). There are 15 residues in the CDR3. After removal of 5 bases from V and 7 bases from J, the junction contained 10 bases not matched to a gene. The CDR3 here is CAWDTGGGGNSPLHF. CDR3 DNA sequence: TGTGCCTGGGACACAGGGGGAGGAGGGAATTCACCCCTCCACTTT.

The V call is TRBV15, the J call TRBJ1-2, with unresolved D. Germline CDR1 is LNHNV and CDR2 is YYDKDF (reference sequence). The V and J ends lost 1 base and 2 bases respectively, with 14 bases between them. The CDR3 has 16 residues. The CDR3 protein is CATSRVAVALNYGYTF. The DNA of the CDR3 is TGTGCCACCAGCAGAGTGGCGGTGGCTCTAAACTATGGCTACACCTTC. The variable domain in full, with the rest retrieved from reference TRBV15 and TRBJ1-2, is DAMVIQNPRYQVTQFGKPVTLSCSQTLNHNVMYWYQQKSSQAPKLLFHYYDKDFNNEADTPDNFQSRRPNTSFCFLDIRSPGLGDTAMYLCATSRVAVALNYGYTFGSGTRLTVV.

The chain carries TRBV3-1 (or the pseudogene TRBV3-2) and TRBJ1-3; TRBD1 is a possible D gene (5 bases). Trimming took off 4 bases at V and 5 bases at J, with 15 bases between the two ends. Germline values: CDR1 LGHDT, CDR2 YNNKEL (reference sequence). The CDR3 is made up of 15 amino acids. The CDR3 is CASSRQRAGRNTIYF. For the CDR3, the DNA is TGTGCCAGCAGCCGCCAAAGGGCGGGACGAAACACCATATATTTT.

This clone has more than one count but fewer than ten. The same CDR3 arises from other DNA sequences in this sample as well. V gene TRBV19 combines with J gene TRBJ1-5, with 9 bases that match TRBD1. The germline V gene encodes CDR1 LNHDA and CDR2 SQIVND (reference sequence). V lost 4 bases, J lost 4 bases, and 2 bases stayed unmatched. The CDR3 contains 14 residues. The CDR3: CASSTTGGNQPQHF. The CDR3 DNA is TGTGCCAGTAGTACGACAGGGGGGAATCAGCCCCAGCATTTT.

The chain couples TRBV18 to TRBJ2-2; TRBD1 might be the D (5 bases). The CDR3 consists of 17 residues. Trimming stripped 0 bases from V and 0 bases from J, with 11 bases between. Germline V gives CDR1 KGHSH, CDR2 LQKENI. CDR3 residues: CASSPPIGAANTGELFF. CDR3 in DNA: TGTGCCAGCTCACCACCGATTGGGGCGGCGAACACCGGGGAGCTGTTTTTT.

V is TRBV27 and J is TRBJ2-1, with D hard to call. Germline V lookup: CDR1 MNHEY, CDR2 SMNVEV (reference sequence). V was clipped by 3 bases and J by 3 bases, with 6 bases between them. The CDR3 runs 13 residues. CDR3 nucleotide sequence: TGTGCCAGCAGTTTTAACGGCTACAATGAGCAGTTCTTC. Translation: CASSFNGYNEQFF.